This is a list of T cell receptor beta chains from one sample in a study of blood T cell repertoires in COVID-19. TCRdb's copy holds only in-frame clones and misses some; the assay was immunoSEQ multiplex PCR. The sample shows about 120,000 clones, around 86% of them seen only once. The sequenced sample consisted of peripheral blood. The receptor source for this set is a woman aged 65 to 85 with acute or convalescent COVID-19. The CDR3 runs from the conserved cysteine through the conserved F or W. D genes are given only for firm matches. Size tells how often a clone was seen (once, few, many) or the class of an expanded clone, and some rows leave it out.

size	V	D	J	DNA	CDR3
.	TRBV6-5	.	TRBJ2-3	TGTGCCAGTAGTTTTGCTAGCTCCACAGATACGCAGTATTTT	CASSFASSTDTQYF
once	TRBV10-3	.	TRBJ2-3	TGTGCCATCACAGGGGCCCAGGGAGATACGCAGTATTTT	CAITGAQGDTQYF
once	TRBV2	TRBD1	TRBJ2-7	TGTGCCAGCAGGGCTTCCGGGACAGGGTCTGTTGGCGAGCAGTACTTC	CASRASGTGSVGEQYF
.	TRBV7-2	.	TRBJ1-2	TGTGCCAGCAGCTTAACAGGTCGGGCCCCTCGGGCCGGCTACACCTTC	CASSLTGRAPRAGYTF
.	TRBV7-6	.	TRBJ1-2	TGTGCCAGCAGCTGGGAGGGTTATGGCTACACCTTC	CASSWEGYGYTF
.	TRBV5-1	.	TRBJ2-7	TGCGCCAGCAGCTTGCCCGACAGCCAGGATCCCGAGCAGTACTTC	CASSLPDSQDPEQYF
few	TRBV18	.	TRBJ2-6	TGTGCCAGCTCATCAGGGCCTGGGGCCAACGTCCTGACTTTC	CASSSGPGANVLTF
.	TRBV2	TRBD1	TRBJ1-6	TGTGCCAGCAGTTTTCGAGACAGGGGAGATAATTCACCCCTCCACTTT	CASSFRDRGDNSPLHF
.	TRBV7-9	TRBD2	TRBJ2-5	TGTGCCAGCAGCTTAGATCTAGCGGGGGGTCAAGAGACCCAGTACTTC	CASSLDLAGGQETQYF
.	TRBV7-3	.	TRBJ2-2	TGTGCCAGCAGCCTTTCGGGAGACTTTGCCTCCACCGGGGAGCTGTTTTTT	CASSLSGDFASTGELFF
.	TRBV7-8	TRBD1	TRBJ1-6	TGTGCCAGCAGGCCCACAGGGGGCTCATCACCCCTCCACTTT	CASRPTGGSSPLHF
.	TRBV19	TRBD1	TRBJ1-6	TGTGCCAGTAGTGGGACAGGGGGAAATTCACCCCTCCACTTT	CASSGTGGNSPLHF
once	TRBV6-5	.	TRBJ1-4	TGTGCCAGCAGTTATGCAGGGGTTAATGAAAAACTGTTTTTT	CASSYAGVNEKLFF
.	TRBV7-9	.	TRBJ2-7	TGTGCCAGCAGCCCCCCAATCGCGGCCCAGGAGCAGTACTTC	CASSPPIAAQEQYF